A single sample is the source of the 2 T cell receptor beta chains below, sequenced in a study of T cells in Graves' hyperthyroidism and ophthalmopathy. TCR beta CDR3 regions were amplified from RNA. First-round RT-PCR of the TCR CDR3 relied on the HTBI primer set. TCRdb re-called the multiplex PCR reads with MiXCR, one entry per CDR3 protein. The sample lists roughly 360,000 distinct CDR3 sequences; about 14% were seen once. Sequencing was carried out using blood. All receptors come from a man younger than 40 with Graves' hyperthyroidism that later progressed to Graves' ophthalmopathy.

At least ten counts were recorded for this clonotype. This rearrangement joins TRBV30 to TRBJ1-5; D ambiguous. The CDR3 runs 12 residues. Trimming removed 0 bases at V and 4 bases at J, with 4 bases between. Germline assignment: CDR1 GTSNPN and CDR2 SVGIG (reference sequence). For the CDR3, the DNA is TGTGCCTGGAGTGTGGGGAATCAGCCCCAGCATTTT. This translates into CAWSVGNQPQHF.

This clonotype was seen ten or more times. The V and J genes are TRBV28 and TRBJ1-2; D is uncertain. The CDR3 contains 13 residues. V lost 2 bases, J lost 5 bases, and 9 bases lay in between. CDR1 is MDHEN, CDR2 SYDVKM, per germline. The DNA of the CDR3 is TGTGCCAGCAGTTTAGGTGGCGGGTATGGCTACACCTTC. Translated, it gives CASSLGGGYGYTF.